This is a list of T cell receptor beta chains from one sample in a study. TCRdb re-called the 5' RACE reads through MiXCR, storing one row per CDR3 protein. The sample holds roughly 5,300 distinct CDR3 sequences, more than 50% seen once. The sample comprised memory CD4+ T cells sorted from blood. The receptors were gathered from a female donor with breast cancer. The conserved cysteine and the conserved F or W are not part of the CDR3 here. Each record gives: clone size, CDR3 length, V gene, J gene, CDR3 protein. Some rows have no size entry. The others give once, few or many, or a class for an expanded clone.

few	10	TRBV29-1	TRBJ1-1	SVVTSNTEAF
.	13	TRBV7-9	TRBJ1-1	ASSLFGTGNTEAF
few	12	TRBV5-1	TRBJ2-5	ASSLGQQGETQY
.	11	TRBV11-2	TRBJ2-7	ASSLDGPGEQY
few	12	TRBV20-1	TRBJ1-5	SASRGYSNQPQH
medium-sized	17	TRBV5-1	TRBJ2-7	ASSPGTSGNGSSSYEQY
few	11	TRBV28	TRBJ2-7	AIRTSGNYEQY
.	12	TRBV5-1	TRBJ2-6	ASSDISGANVLA
.	12	TRBV10-3	TRBJ2-5	AISDSGKQETQY
.	13	TRBV10-1	TRBJ1-1	ASSSSPGANTEAF
few	12	TRBV4-1	TRBJ1-1	ASSQGIRGVEAF
.	12	TRBV14	TRBJ2-7	ASSQDRGLSEQY
.	11	TRBV18	TRBJ2-7	ASSPGTVYEQY
.	11	TRBV18	TRBJ2-3	ASSPSPTDTQY
once	11	TRBV10-3	TRBJ2-4	AISESGTAAVY
few	13	TRBV6-5	TRBJ1-1	ASRDAGTGSTEAF
.	13	TRBV5-1	TRBJ1-1	ASSLTTALNTEAF
.	13	TRBV11-2	TRBJ2-7	ASSLNGDSLYEQY
.	13	TRBV5-1	TRBJ2-3	ASSPGDRALHTQY
.	12	TRBV20-1	TRBJ2-7	SATTGSFAYEQY
.	11	TRBV11-2	TRBJ2-3	ASSFSGSLGQY
.	13	TRBV7-6	TRBJ2-6	ASSPDGSGANVLT
.	12	TRBV30	TRBJ1-6	AWSVGGVRSPLH
.	12	TRBV21-1	TRBJ1-4	ASSSRETGEKLF
.	11	TRBV12-3/TRBV12-4	TRBJ2-1	ASSLVGDNEQL
once	15	TRBV4-2	TRBJ2-3	ASSQERISGSTDTQY
.	9	TRBV28	TRBJ1-5	ASSLYGQVD
.	11	TRBV12-3/TRBV12-4	TRBJ2-5	ASRGQTQETQY
.	12	TRBV12-5	TRBJ1-5	ASGLKNSNQPQH
few	14	TRBV20-1	TRBJ2-2	SARVTGGAPAGELF
few	14	TRBV20-1	TRBJ1-1	SATHARGPMNTEAF
.	13	TRBV5-1	TRBJ2-3	ASSVTEGGTDTQY
.	13	TRBV4-2	TRBJ1-6	ASSLEEGLDSPLH
.	13	TRBV10-3	TRBJ1-2	AIRDDREGGYGYT
few	11	TRBV27	TRBJ1-2	ASSLRQNYGYT
.	10	TRBV20-1	TRBJ2-4	SAREILGIPS
.	15	TRBV7-3	TRBJ2-1	ASSAKSGLAGHNEQF
.	12	TRBV20-1	TRBJ2-7	SARAPLPTYEQY
.	12	TRBV5-1	.	ASSLSGSGKTQY
.	14	TRBV20-1	TRBJ2-1	SAWTSGMGSNNEQF
few	12	TRBV20-1	TRBJ2-3	SANRGARTDTQY
few	14	TRBV6-6	TRBJ1-1	ASSYGTGGTRTEAF
.	11	TRBV5-1	TRBJ2-2	ASSLDGTGELF
.	9	TRBV7-9	TRBJ2-1	ASSAAEEQF